The 28 T cell receptor beta chains reported below all come from one sample, sequenced in a study of T cells in Graves' hyperthyroidism and ophthalmopathy. RNA transcripts provided the source from which TCR beta CDR3 regions were amplified. A first-round RT-PCR of the TCR CDR3 used the HTBI primer set. MiXCR, applied by TCRdb to the multiplex PCR reads, yields one record per CDR3 protein. The sample contains 800,000 or so distinct CDR3 sequences, 38% of which appear only once. The source material was blood. The receptors stem from a man younger than 35 with Graves' hyperthyroidism.

The rearrangement joins TRBV7-8 to TRBJ1-2; D may be TRBD1 (5 bases). CDR1 is SGHVS and CDR2 is FQNEAQ in the germline V gene. With 5 bases removed from V and 3 bases from J, the gap between germline ends came to 16 bases. The CDR3 is 15 amino acids. This CDR3 reads CASSRQTATDYGYTF. CDR3 bases: TGTGCCAGCAGCCGACAGACAGCAACTGACTATGGCTACACCTTC. Filled out from reference TRBV7-8 and TRBJ1-2, the complete variable domain reads GAGVSQSPRYKVAKRGQDVALRCDPISGHVSLFWYQQALGQGPEFLTYFQNEAQLDKSGLPSDRFFAERPEGSVSTLKIQRTQQEDSAVYLCASSRQTATDYGYTFGSGTRLTVV.

This clonotype came up many times. This chain links TRBV7-6 with TRBJ1-4, with TRBD1 matching over 8 bases. Germline CDR1 reads SGHVS; CDR2 reads FNYEAQ. With 3 bases clipped from V and 8 bases from J, the junction kept 2 bases outside the gene matches. The CDR3 sequence is 13 residues long. In nucleotides, the CDR3 is TGTGCCAGCAGCTTTGGACAGGGCGAAAAACTGTTTTTT. Translating gives CASSFGQGEKLFF.

On this clonotype itself: This clone may be a read error of a much larger clone one base away. This sequence joins TRBV2 and TRBJ2-2, with D maybe TRBD2 (6 bases). This CDR3 is built from 14 residues. Germline V gene data show CDR1 as SNHLY and CDR2 as FYNNEI. The CDR3 DNA is TGTGCCAGCAGTGAAGGGAGGAGCACCGGGGGGCTGTTTTTT. Translated: CASSEGRSTGGLFF.

This clonotype has a count of ten or more. The chain combines TRBV29-1 with TRBJ1-1; the D is unclear. CDR3 size: 12 residues. Trimming took off 5 bases at V and 2 bases at J, with 9 bases between the two ends. CDR1 and CDR2 (germline): SQVTM, ANQGSEA. CDR3 residues: CSVTAGNTEAFF. Here the CDR3 DNA reads TGCAGCGTTACGGCTGGAAACACTGAAGCTTTCTTT.

The rearrangement links TRBV12-3 or TRBV12-4 to TRBJ2-7; TRBD1 might be the D (6 bases). This CDR3 has 13 amino acids. V was pared by 6 bases and J by 3 bases, with 12 bases between. The CDR3 loop reads CASRTNRDYEQYF. The CDR3 DNA is TGTGCCAGCAGAACCAACAGGGACTACGAGCAGTACTTC.

This clonotype was counted many times. This chain connects TRBV7-9 to TRBJ2-5, with 7 bases lining up with TRBD1. This CDR3 has 13 amino acids. J was trimmed by 5 bases and V by 5 bases; bases with no gene match: 5. Germline loops: CDR1 SEHNR, CDR2 FQNEAQ (reference sequence). As DNA, the CDR3 is TGTGCCAGCAGCCGGGACAGCAGGGAGACCCAGTACTTC. Its translation: CASSRDSRETQYF.

This clonotype has at least ten counts. As DNA, the CDR3 is TGCAGTGCAAGGGAGCGAAGCCTTGGAAACACCATATATTTT. It codes for CSARERSLGNTIYF. This chain links TRBV20-1 with TRBJ1-3; D not certain. V gave up 6 bases and J gave up 3 bases, with 15 bases separating them. This CDR3 spans 14 amino acids. From germline, CDR1 is DFQATT and CDR2 SNEGSKA (reference sequence).

This clonotype was recorded a few times. The chain is built from TRBV7-3 and TRBJ2-7; 14 bases match TRBD2. The junction had 0 bases not matched to a gene; V was cut back by 0 bases and J by 2 bases. Per the germline V gene, CDR1 is SGHTA and CDR2 is FQGTGA. CDR3 size: 16 residues. The CDR3 nucleotides read TGTGCCAGCAGCTTAACGGGACTAGCGGGAGCCTACGAGCAGTACTTC. Its translation: CASSLTGLAGAYEQYF. The full variable domain, rest sourced from reference TRBV7-3 and TRBJ2-7, is GAGVSQTPSNKVTEKGKYVELRCDPISGHTALYWYRQSLGQGPEFLIYFQGTGAADDSGLPNDRFFAVRPEGSVSTLKIQRTERGDSAVYLCASSLTGLAGAYEQYFGPGTRLTVT.

This clonotype was counted at least ten times. V and J are TRBV19 and TRBJ2-5, with a possible D match to TRBD1 (6 bases). The germline V gene has CDR1 LNHDA and CDR2 SQIVND (reference sequence). The CDR3 length is 13 residues. V shed 6 bases and J shed 3 bases, with 11 bases lying between them. The CDR3 DNA reads as TGTGCCAGTAGACAGGGATTAGAAGAGACCCAGTACTTC. This encodes CASRQGLEETQYF.

This clonotype has just a few counts. J is TRBJ1-2 and V is TRBV6-5, with D hard to call. Looked up from germline, CDR1 is MNHEY and CDR2 is SVGAGI. V lost 2 bases to trimming and J lost 7 bases, with 8 bases between them. CDR3 length equals 12 residues. This CDR3 is CASSYDAVGYTF. In DNA form, the CDR3 reads TGTGCCAGCAGTTACGACGCGGTTGGCTACACCTTC.

This CDR3 is CASSESRDRREYGYTF. The CDR3 bases are TGTGCCAGCAGTGAATCTCGGGACAGAAGGGAATATGGCTACACCTTC. The V and J genes are TRBV25-1 and TRBJ1-2; 7 bases are shared with TRBD1. Germline trimming cut 1 base from V and 5 bases from J; bases unmatched to any gene: 10. The germline V gene has CDR1 MGHDK and CDR2 SYGVNS. This CDR3 spans 16 amino acids.

This chain connects TRBV6-5 to TRBJ1-3, with 7 bases fitting TRBD1. The CDR3 is 15 amino acids. Trimming took 0 bases from V and 4 from J; bases not matched to a gene: 3. Germline V gene sequence: CDR1 MNHEY, CDR2 SVGAGI. CDR3 coding DNA: TGTGCCAGCAGTTACTCAAGGGGGCACGGAAACACCATATATTTT. As protein: CASSYSRGHGNTIYF.

This clonotype appeared a single time. The gene calls are TRBV20-1 and TRBJ1-1, with 7 bases fitting TRBD1. V lost 5 bases and J lost 7; bases outside the gene matches: 13. Germline V gene lookup returns CDR1 DFQATT and CDR2 SNEGSKA (reference sequence). CDR3 size: 14 residues. CDR3 amino acids: CSAPDSGRGNEAFF. CDR3 bases: TGCAGTGCTCCCGACAGCGGCAGGGGGAATGAAGCTTTCTTT.

The table lists this clonotype with many counts. The chain has TRBV20-1 and TRBJ1-3, with D uncertain. V was pared by 4 bases and J by 5 bases, with 6 bases between. The germline gives CDR1 DFQATT, CDR2 SNEGSKA (reference sequence). CDR3 length equals 11 residues. The chain's CDR3 is CSAKVRNTIYF. The CDR3 region has the DNA TGCAGTGCTAAAGTGAGAAACACCATATATTTT.

The rearrangement joins TRBV10-3 to TRBJ2-7; TRBD1 matches at 7 bases. Germline-derived CDR1 and CDR2 are ENHRY and SYGVKD. The CDR3 covers 15 residues. Trimming at V came to 4 bases and at J to 1 base, leaving 7 bases not matched to a gene. The CDR3 loop is CAISAVDRRSYEQYF. CDR3 sequence (DNA): TGTGCCATCAGTGCTGTGGACAGGAGGTCCTACGAGCAGTACTTC.

This clonotype has more than one count but fewer than ten. V and J are TRBV12-3 or TRBV12-4 and TRBJ2-5; no reliable D call. Trimming took off 4 bases at V and 12 bases at J, with 15 bases between the two ends. The CDR3 runs 12 residues. CDR3 protein: CASSSGPHSEYF. CDR3 DNA sequence: TGTGCCAGCAGTTCGGGCCCTCATTCCGAGTACTTC.

J is TRBJ1-6 and V is TRBV14; D is possibly TRBD1 (5 bases). With 4 bases removed from V and 4 bases from J, the gap between germline ends came to 5 bases. Germline V gene data show CDR1 as SGHDN and CDR2 as FVKESK. CDR3 length: 13 amino acids. The CDR3 region is CASSRGYNSPLHF. As DNA, the CDR3 is TGTGCCAGCAGCCGGGGGTATAATTCACCCCTCCACTTT.

The V gene is TRBV6-4, the J gene TRBJ1-2; 9 bases line up with TRBD1. In germline, CDR1 is MRHNA, CDR2 SNTAGT. The CDR3 is 15 amino acids. V gave up 0 bases and J gave up 7 bases; unmatched junction bases: 6. CDR3 sequence: CASSDSGQGLSGYTF. For the CDR3, the DNA is TGTGCCAGCAGTGACTCGGGACAGGGATTAAGTGGCTACACCTTC.

This chain links TRBV9 with TRBJ2-2; D is undetermined. CDR1 is SGDLS and CDR2 is YYNGEE in the germline V gene. The CDR3 is 12 residues long. The CDR3 sequence is CAKRVNTGELFF. DNA for the CDR3: TGTGCTAAGAGAGTGAACACCGGGGAGCTGTTTTTT. The full variable domain, its missing parts supplied by reference TRBV9 and TRBJ2-2, is DSGVTQTPKHLITATGQRVTLRCSPRSGDLSVYWYQQSLDQGLQFLIQYYNGEERAKGNILERFSAQQFPDLHSELNLSSLELGDSALYFCAKRVNTGELFFGEGSRLTVL.

This clonotype was seen once. At one of its ends the junction is not consistent with the germline gene, which may arise from a read error. This sequence joins TRBV5-1 and TRBJ1-3, with D tentatively TRBD1 (5 bases). CDR3 length: 15 amino acids. Germline CDR1 and CDR2: SGHRS and YFSETQ. CDR3 coding DNA: TGCGCCGGCAGCTTCGATGGGACGGGTGGAAACACCATATATTTT. It is translated as CAGSFDGTGGNTIYF.

This clonotype was counted ten times or more. The chain recombines TRBV29-1 with TRBJ1-4; TRBD1 matches at 8 bases. The CDR3 sequence is 13 residues long. The germline gives CDR1 SQVTM, CDR2 ANQGSEA. V lost 1 base to trimming and J lost 8 bases; unmatched junction nucleotides: 3. CDR3 protein: CSVEGAGGEKLFF. The CDR3 DNA reads TGCAGCGTTGAAGGGGCAGGGGGCGAAAAACTGTTTTTT.

CDR3 sequence (DNA): TGCAGTGTCCTGCCGCTGGTGGGTTTCTTT. Protein product: CSVLPLVGFF. V usage is TRBV20-1 and J usage is TRBJ1-1; D gene ambiguous. Trimming stripped 7 bases from V and 13 bases from J, with 16 bases between. From germline, CDR1 is DFQATT and CDR2 SNEGSKA (reference sequence). CDR3 size: 10 residues.

The gene calls are TRBV7-2 and TRBJ2-2; 11 positions match TRBD2. This CDR3 contains 15 residues. V was pared by 5 bases and J by 5 bases, with 4 bases of the junction left unmatched. Germline V CDR1 and CDR2: SGHTA, FQGNSA. Written as DNA, the CDR3 is TGTGCCAGCAGCACTAGCGGGAGTTGGACCGGGGAGCTGTTTTTT. Translated: CASSTSGSWTGELFF.

CDR3 sequence: CASSYGGVRETQYF. In nucleotides, the CDR3 is TGTGCCAGCAGTTACGGCGGGGTCCGAGAGACCCAGTACTTC. The rearrangement links TRBV6-1 to TRBJ2-5, with a tentative D call TRBD2 (6 bases). The V gene's germline CDR1 is MNHNS and CDR2 SASEGT. The CDR3 runs to 14 residues. The V end was cut by 5 bases, the J end by 4 bases, with 14 bases between.

This chain uses TRBV25-1 with TRBJ2-2; no firm D call. Trimming stripped 6 bases from V and 1 base from J, with 6 bases between. The CDR3 covers 13 residues. The V gene's germline CDR1 is MGHDK and CDR2 SYGVNS. CDR3 protein: CASRSENTGELFF. The CDR3 DNA is TGTGCCAGCAGATCCGAGAACACCGGGGAGCTGTTTTTT.

This sequence joins TRBV2 and TRBJ1-1; D ambiguous. Germline loops: CDR1 SNHLY, CDR2 FYNNEI. V lost 6 bases, J lost 0 bases, and 14 bases lay in between. The CDR3 loop spans 15 amino acids. The CDR3 here is CASSLGRSVNTEAFF. The CDR3 DNA is TGTGCCAGCAGCTTAGGAAGGTCCGTGAACACTGAAGCTTTCTTT.

The table lists this clonotype with a few counts. This chain joins TRBV13 and TRBJ2-7; 9 bases agree with TRBD2. The CDR3 consists of 15 residues. V lost 5 bases to trimming and J lost 2 bases; unmatched junction nucleotides: 7. CDR1 and CDR2 (germline): PRHDT, FYEKMQ (reference sequence). CDR3 protein: CASSNSGSPAYEQYF. In DNA, the CDR3 is TGTGCCAGCAGCAATAGCGGGAGCCCTGCCTACGAGCAGTACTTC. Full variable domain (missing parts from reference TRBV13 and TRBJ2-7): AAGVIQSPRHLIKEKRETATLKCYPIPRHDTVYWYQQGPGQDPQFLISFYEKMQSDKGSIPDRFSAQQFSDYHSELNMSSLELGDSALYFCASSNSGSPAYEQYFGPGTRLTVT.

In its sample, this clonotype was seen many times. The V gene is TRBV6-5, the J gene TRBJ1-1; D remains ambiguous. This CDR3 has 14 residues. Germline V gene lookup returns CDR1 MNHEY and CDR2 SVGAGI. V was cut by 2 bases and J by 0 bases, with 7 bases left in between. The CDR3 sequence: CASSYGGLNTEAFF. In nucleotides, the CDR3 is TGTGCCAGCAGTTACGGAGGGTTGAACACTGAAGCTTTCTTT.